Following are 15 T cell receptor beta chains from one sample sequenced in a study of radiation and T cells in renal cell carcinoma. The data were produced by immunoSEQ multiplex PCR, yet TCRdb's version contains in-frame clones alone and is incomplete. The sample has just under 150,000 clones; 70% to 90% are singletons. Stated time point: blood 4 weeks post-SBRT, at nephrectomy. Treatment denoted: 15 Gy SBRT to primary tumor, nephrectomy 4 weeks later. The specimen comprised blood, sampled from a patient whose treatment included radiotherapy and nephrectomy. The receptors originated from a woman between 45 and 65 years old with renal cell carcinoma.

The CDR3 coding sequence is TGTGCCAGCAGTGAGGGCACCCACACTGAAGCTTTCTTT. It specifies CASSEGTHTEAFF. The V gene is TRBV6-1, the J gene TRBJ1-1; D not resolved. The germline gives CDR1 MNHNS, CDR2 SASEGT. The CDR3 is made up of 13 amino acids. V shed 3 bases and J shed 3 bases, with 8 bases lying between them.

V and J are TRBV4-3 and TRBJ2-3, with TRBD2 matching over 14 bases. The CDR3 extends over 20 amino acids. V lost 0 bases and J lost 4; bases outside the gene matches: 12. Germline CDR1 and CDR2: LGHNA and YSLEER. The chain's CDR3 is CASSQELRPGTSGGSDTQYF. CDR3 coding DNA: TGCGCCAGCAGCCAAGAATTGCGGCCCGGGACTAGCGGGGGCTCAGATACGCAGTATTTT.

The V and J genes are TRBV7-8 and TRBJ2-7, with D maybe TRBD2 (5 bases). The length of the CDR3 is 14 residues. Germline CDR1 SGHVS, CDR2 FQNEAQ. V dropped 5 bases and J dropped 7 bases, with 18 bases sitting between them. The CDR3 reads CASSVVPPSGEQYF. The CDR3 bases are TGTGCCAGCAGCGTAGTGCCGCCTTCGGGGGAGCAGTACTTC.

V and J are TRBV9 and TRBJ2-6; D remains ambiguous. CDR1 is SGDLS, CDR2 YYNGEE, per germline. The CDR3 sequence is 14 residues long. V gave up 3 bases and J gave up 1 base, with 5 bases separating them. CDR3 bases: TGTGCCAGCAGCGCGCCATCTGGGGCCAACGTCCTGACTTTC. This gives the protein CASSAPSGANVLTF.

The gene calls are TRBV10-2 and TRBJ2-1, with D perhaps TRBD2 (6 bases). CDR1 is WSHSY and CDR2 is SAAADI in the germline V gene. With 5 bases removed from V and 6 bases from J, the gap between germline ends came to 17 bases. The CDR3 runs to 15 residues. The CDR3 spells CASSLRDSAGNEQFF. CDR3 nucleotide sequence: TGCGCCAGCAGTCTCCGGGACTCGGCGGGCAATGAGCAGTTCTTC.

CDR3 protein: CASSKEGVQPQHF. The CDR3 DNA is TGTGCCAGCAGCAAAGAGGGGGTTCAGCCCCAGCATTTT. The chain has TRBV21-1 and TRBJ1-5; the D call in the table, TRBD1, was not verified against the DNA. TRBV21-1 has pseudogene status. The CDR3 spans 13 residues.

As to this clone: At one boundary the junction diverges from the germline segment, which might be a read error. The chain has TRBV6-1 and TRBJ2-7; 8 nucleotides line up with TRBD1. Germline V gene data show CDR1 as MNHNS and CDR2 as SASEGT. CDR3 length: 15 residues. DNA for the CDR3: TGTGCCAGCAGAGAAGGACAGGGTGGGAGCTACGAGCAGTACTTC. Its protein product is CASREGQGGSYEQYF.

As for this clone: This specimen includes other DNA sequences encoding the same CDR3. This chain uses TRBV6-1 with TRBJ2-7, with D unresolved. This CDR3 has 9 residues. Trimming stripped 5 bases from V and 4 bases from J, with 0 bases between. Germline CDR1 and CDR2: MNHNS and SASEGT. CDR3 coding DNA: TGTGCCAGCAGTTACGAGCAGTACTTC. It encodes CASSYEQYF.

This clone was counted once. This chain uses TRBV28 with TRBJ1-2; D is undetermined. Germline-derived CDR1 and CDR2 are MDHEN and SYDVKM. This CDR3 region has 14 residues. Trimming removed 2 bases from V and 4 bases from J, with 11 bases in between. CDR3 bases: TGTGCCAGCAGTTTACTTTTTCGAGGCTATGGCTACACCTTC. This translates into CASSLLFRGYGYTF.

CDR3 protein: CASSPRGPTDTQYF. DNA for the CDR3: TGCGCCAGCAGCCCCCGCGGACCCACGGATACGCAGTATTTT. V and J are TRBV4-3 and TRBJ2-3; D gene unclear. Germline CDR1 LGHNA, CDR2 YSLEER. The CDR3 sequence is 14 residues long. The V gene lost 4 bases and the J gene lost 6 bases, with 14 bases spanning the gap.

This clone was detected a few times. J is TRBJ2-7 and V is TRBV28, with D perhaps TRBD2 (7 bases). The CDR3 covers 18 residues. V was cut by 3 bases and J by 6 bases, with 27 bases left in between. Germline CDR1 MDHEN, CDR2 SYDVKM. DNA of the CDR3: TGTGCCAGCAGTTTGGGGGTCGGGGGGCTCGGAACTAATCGCGAGCAGTACTTC. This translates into CASSLGVGGLGTNREQYF.

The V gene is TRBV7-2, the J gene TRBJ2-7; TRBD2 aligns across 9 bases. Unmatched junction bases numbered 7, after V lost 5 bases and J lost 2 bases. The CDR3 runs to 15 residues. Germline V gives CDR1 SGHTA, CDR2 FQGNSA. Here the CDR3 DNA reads TGTGCCAGCAGCCCAACCGGGACTAGCACCTACGAGCAGTACTTC. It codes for CASSPTGTSTYEQYF.

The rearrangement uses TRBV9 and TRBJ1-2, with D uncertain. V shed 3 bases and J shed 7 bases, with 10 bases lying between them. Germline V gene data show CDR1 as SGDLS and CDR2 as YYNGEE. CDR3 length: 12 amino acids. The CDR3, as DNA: TGTGCCAGCAGCGCCGAGGGAAGTGGCTACACCTTC. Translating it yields CASSAEGSGYTF.

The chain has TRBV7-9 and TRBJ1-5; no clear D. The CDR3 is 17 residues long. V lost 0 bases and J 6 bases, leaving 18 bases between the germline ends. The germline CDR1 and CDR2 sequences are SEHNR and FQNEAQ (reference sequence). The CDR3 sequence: CASSLAAGQVVPQPQHF. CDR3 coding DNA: TGTGCCAGCAGCTTAGCGGCCGGTCAGGTCGTTCCTCAGCCCCAGCATTTT.

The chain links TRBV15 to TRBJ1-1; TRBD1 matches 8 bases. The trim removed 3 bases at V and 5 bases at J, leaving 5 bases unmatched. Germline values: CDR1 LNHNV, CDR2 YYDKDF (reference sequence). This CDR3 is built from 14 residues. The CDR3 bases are TGTGCCACCAGCAGCGACAGGGGAGGGACTGAAGCTTTCTTT. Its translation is CATSSDRGGTEAFF.